A single sample is the source of the 10 T cell receptor beta chains below, sequenced in a study of shared clonotypes between healthy human individuals. This table comes from immunoSEQ multiplex PCR, and its TCRdb copy is limited to in-frame clones, with some not included. The sample carries millions of clones, approximately 95% recorded once. The sequenced material came from naive CD4+ T cells from PBMCs. Subset here: CD45RA+ positively selected. The source is a young man in good health. Some clones in this sample may be carry-over from other donors' samples.

The chain recombines TRBV6-1 with TRBJ2-1; D is undetermined. CDR1 and CDR2 from the germline V gene are MNHNS and SASEGT. V was trimmed by 8 bases and J by 3 bases, leaving 11 bases between them. The CDR3 contains 13 residues. Here the CDR3 reads CASAGSHYNEQFF. CDR3 bases: TGTGCCAGCGCTGGAAGCCACTACAATGAGCAGTTCTTC.

CDR3 in amino acids: CASSPWPTQQETQYF. Written as DNA, the CDR3 is TGTGCCAGCTCACCGTGGCCGACTCAACAAGAGACCCAGTACTTC. The chain recombines TRBV18 with TRBJ2-5; D unclear. The V gene's germline CDR1 is KGHSH and CDR2 LQKENI. The CDR3 loop spans 15 amino acids. Trimming removed 3 bases at V and 2 bases at J, with 13 bases between. Full variable domain (missing parts from reference TRBV18 and TRBJ2-5): NAGVMQNPRHLVRRRGQEARLRCSPMKGHSHVYWYRQLPEEGLKFMVYLQKENIIDESGMPKERFSAEFPKEGPSILRIQQVVRGDSAAYFCASSPWPTQQETQYFGPGTRLLVL.

The rearrangement joins TRBV2 to TRBJ1-2; D ambiguous. Germline lookup yields CDR1 SNHLY and CDR2 FYNNEI. CDR3 size: 12 residues. Trimming pared 6 bases from V and 12 bases from J, leaving 17 bases between. The CDR3 reads CASSAGSSRNTF. The CDR3 DNA reads as TGTGCCAGCAGCGCGGGCAGCAGCCGGAACACCTTC.

The chain employs TRBV27 and TRBJ2-1, with 14 positions matching TRBD2. The CDR3 consists of 16 residues. The V gene end was trimmed by 8 bases and the J gene end by 10 bases; junction bases not matched to a gene: 13. Per germline, CDR1 MNHEY and CDR2 SMNVEV (reference sequence). The CDR3 DNA follows: TGTGCCAGCGTCCCCTTAGGGACTAGCGGGAGCACCGAGCAGTTCTTC. It translates to CASVPLGTSGSTEQFF.

The rearrangement links TRBV18 to TRBJ2-5; a weak D match, TRBD2 (6 bases). The CDR3 spans 16 residues. Per germline, CDR1 KGHSH and CDR2 LQKENI. V was trimmed by 5 bases and J by 1 base, leaving 17 bases between them. Written as DNA, the CDR3 is TGTGCCAGCTCAGGCTCATCGCGCGGGACCCAAGAGACCCAGTACTTC. Its protein product is CASSGSSRGTQETQYF.

This clone was seen once. This sequence joins TRBV5-4 and TRBJ2-3; the D gene could be TRBD1 or TRBD2 (5 bases each). The CDR3 spans 13 residues. Between the trimmed V and J ends, which lost 4 bases and 10 bases, there was a span of 16 bases. Per the germline V gene, CDR1 is SGHNT and CDR2 is YYREEE (reference sequence). The CDR3 reads CASSGRDAAAQYF. For the CDR3, the DNA is TGTGCCAGCAGCGGACGGGACGCCGCGGCGCAGTATTTT.

This chain joins TRBV30 and TRBJ1-1, with D tentatively TRBD1 (5 bases). This CDR3 is 13 amino acids long. Trimming cost V 1 base and J 5 bases, with 11 bases left between them. CDR1 and CDR2 from the germline V gene are GTSNPN and SVGIG (reference sequence). The CDR3, as DNA: TGTGCCTGGAGTGACAGGTCCCTGACTGAAGCTTTCTTT. Translating gives CAWSDRSLTEAFF.

The J gene is TRBJ2-7, the V gene TRBV6-5; D may be TRBD1 (7 bases). V was trimmed by 5 bases and J by 7 bases, leaving 18 bases between them. The CDR3 covers 14 residues. Germline loops: CDR1 MNHEY, CDR2 SVGAGI. Written as DNA, the CDR3 is TGTGCCAGCAGTGGTTGGGACAGCAGCGGGGAGCAGTACTTC. Its translation: CASSGWDSSGEQYF.

The chain is built from TRBV9 and TRBJ2-1; no definite D call. Germline V gene lookup returns CDR1 SGDLS and CDR2 YYNGEE. V was pared by 4 bases and J by 10 bases, with 15 bases between. The CDR3 sequence is 13 residues long. The CDR3 nucleotides read TGTGCCAGCAGCCCTAACTGGGTGGGAGAGCAGTTCTTC. This sequence encodes CASSPNWVGEQFF.

The chain uses TRBV5-1 and TRBJ1-2; the D gene is possibly TRBD1 (5 bases). Germline CDR1 and CDR2: SGHRS and YFSETQ. This CDR3 contains 13 residues. Trimming removed 4 bases from V and 5 bases from J, with 12 bases in between. CDR3 coding DNA: TGCGCCAGCAGCCAGGGACCGCCATATGGCTACACCTTC. Translated: CASSQGPPYGYTF.